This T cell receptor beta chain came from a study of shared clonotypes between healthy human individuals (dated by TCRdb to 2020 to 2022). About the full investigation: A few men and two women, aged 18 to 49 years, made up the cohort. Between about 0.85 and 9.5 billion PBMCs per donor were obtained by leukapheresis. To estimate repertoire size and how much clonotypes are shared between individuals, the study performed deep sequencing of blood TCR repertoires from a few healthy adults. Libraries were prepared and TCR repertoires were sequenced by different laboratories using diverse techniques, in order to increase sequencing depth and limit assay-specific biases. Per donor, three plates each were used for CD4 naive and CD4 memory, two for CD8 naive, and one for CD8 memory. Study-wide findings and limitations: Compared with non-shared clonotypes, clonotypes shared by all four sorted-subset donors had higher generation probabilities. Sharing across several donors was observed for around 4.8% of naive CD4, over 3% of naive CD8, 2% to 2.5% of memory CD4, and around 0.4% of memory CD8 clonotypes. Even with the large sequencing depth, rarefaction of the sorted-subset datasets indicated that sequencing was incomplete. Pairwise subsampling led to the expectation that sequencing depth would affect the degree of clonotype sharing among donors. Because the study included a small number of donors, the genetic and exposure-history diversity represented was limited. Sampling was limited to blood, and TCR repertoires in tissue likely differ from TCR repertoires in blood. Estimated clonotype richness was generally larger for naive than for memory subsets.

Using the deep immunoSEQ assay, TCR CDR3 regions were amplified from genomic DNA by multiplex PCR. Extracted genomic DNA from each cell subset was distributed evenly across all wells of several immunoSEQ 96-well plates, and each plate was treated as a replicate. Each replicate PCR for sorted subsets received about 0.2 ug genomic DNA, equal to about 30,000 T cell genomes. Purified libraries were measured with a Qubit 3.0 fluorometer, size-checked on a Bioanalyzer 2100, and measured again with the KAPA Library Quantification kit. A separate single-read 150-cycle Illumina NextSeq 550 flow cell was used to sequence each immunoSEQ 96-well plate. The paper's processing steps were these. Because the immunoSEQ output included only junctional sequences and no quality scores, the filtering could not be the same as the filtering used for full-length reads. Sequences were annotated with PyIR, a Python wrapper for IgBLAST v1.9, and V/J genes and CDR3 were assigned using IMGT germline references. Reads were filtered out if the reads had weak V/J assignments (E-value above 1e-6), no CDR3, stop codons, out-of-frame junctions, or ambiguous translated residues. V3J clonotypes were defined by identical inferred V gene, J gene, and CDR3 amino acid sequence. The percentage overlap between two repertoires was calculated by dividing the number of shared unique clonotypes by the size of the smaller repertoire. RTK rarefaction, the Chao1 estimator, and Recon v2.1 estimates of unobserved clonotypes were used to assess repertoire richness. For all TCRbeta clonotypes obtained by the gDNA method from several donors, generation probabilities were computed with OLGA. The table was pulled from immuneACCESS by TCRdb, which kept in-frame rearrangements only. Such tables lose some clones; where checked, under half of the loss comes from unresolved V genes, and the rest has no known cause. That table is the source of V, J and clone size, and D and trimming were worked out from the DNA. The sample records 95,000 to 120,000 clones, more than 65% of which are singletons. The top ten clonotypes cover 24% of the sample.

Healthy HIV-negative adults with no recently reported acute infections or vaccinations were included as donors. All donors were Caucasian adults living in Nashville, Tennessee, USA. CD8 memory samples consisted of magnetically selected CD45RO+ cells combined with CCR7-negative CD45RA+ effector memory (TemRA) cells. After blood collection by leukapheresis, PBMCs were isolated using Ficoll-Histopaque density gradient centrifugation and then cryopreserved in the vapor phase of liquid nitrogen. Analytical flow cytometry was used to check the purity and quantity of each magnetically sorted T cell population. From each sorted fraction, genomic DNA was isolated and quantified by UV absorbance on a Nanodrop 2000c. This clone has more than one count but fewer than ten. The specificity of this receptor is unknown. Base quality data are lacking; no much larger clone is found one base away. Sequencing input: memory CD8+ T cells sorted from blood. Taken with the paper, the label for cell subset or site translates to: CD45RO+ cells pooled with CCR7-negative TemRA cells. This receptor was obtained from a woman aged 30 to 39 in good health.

The encoded CDR3 is CAISESRDHNEQFF. The sequenced DNA: TGTGCCATCAGTGAGTCGCGGGACCACAATGAGCAGTTCTTC. The chain is encoded by TRBV10-3 joined to TRBJ2-1, and TRBD2 may be the D gene, going by 6 matching bases. V drops 0 bases and J drops 5 bases, leaving 8 bases in between. The CDR3 has 14 amino acids, counting the end cysteine and phenylalanine. Just CDR3 DNA is preserved here, 42 bases in frame from base 1. From a lookup of the germline V gene, CDR1 and CDR2 are ENHRY and SYGVKD.